These T cell receptor beta chains were read from a single sample in a study of T cells after yellow fever vaccination. TCRdb reprocessed the 5' RACE reads with MiXCR, giving one entry per CDR3 protein. The table includes about 75,000 distinct CDR3 sequences, around 7.7% detected once. Specimen: CD8+ T cells sorted from PBMCs, collected 10 to 11 days after the first yellow fever vaccination. Receptors were obtained from a man between 18 and 29 years old who received the YFV17D yellow fever vaccine. The CDR3 runs from the conserved cysteine through the conserved F or W. The order of the fields is clone size, CDR3 length, D gene, J gene, V gene, CDR3 DNA, CDR3 protein. A D gene is named only where the DNA matches it firmly. Not every row has a clone size; where given, it reads once, few, many or a size class.

>many|14|-|TRBJ2-1|TRBV7-3
TGTGCCAGCAGCTTAATGGGGACCGACAATGAGCAGTTCTTC
CASSLMGTDNEQFF
>-|12|-|TRBJ2-5|TRBV9
TGTGCCAGCAGCGCAAACCAAGAGACCCAGTACTTC
CASSANQETQYF
>-|13|-|TRBJ2-1|TRBV30
TGTGCCTACTGGCGGGGGACAAGTAATGAGCAGTTCTTC
CAYWRGTSNEQFF
>many|15|TRBD2|TRBJ2-7|TRBV3-1
TGTGCCAGCAGCACCGGGACTAGCGGCTCCTACGAGCAGTACTTC
CASSTGTSGSYEQYF
>many|14|TRBD1|TRBJ2-7|TRBV29-1
TGCAGCGTATGTCTAGGGGGCATGTGGAACGAGCAGTACTTC
CSVCLGGMWNEQYF
>few|14|-|TRBJ1-5|TRBV4-1
TGCGCCAGCAGCCAGAGGGAGTCTGTCCAGCCCCAGCATTTT
CASSQRESVQPQHF
>few|16|-|TRBJ1-6|TRBV11-2
TGTGCCAGCAGCTTATTTGACCGGGTTTGGAATTCACCCCTCCACTTT
CASSLFDRVWNSPLHF
>few|16|TRBD1|TRBJ2-1|TRBV29-1
TGCAGCGTTGAAGCTAAGGGGGCTTCGGCTTACAATGAGCAGTTCTTC
CSVEAKGASAYNEQFF
>many|11|-|TRBJ2-5|TRBV12-3/TRBV12-4
TGTGCCAGCAGTTTAGATGAGACCCAGTACTTC
CASSLDETQYF
>many|13|-|TRBJ2-2|TRBV10-3
TGTGCCATATTCGCATGGGGCACCGGGGAGCTGTTTTTT
CAIFAWGTGELFF
>many|10|-|TRBJ2-2|TRBV28
TGTGCCAGCGGTGCCGGGGAGCTGTTTTTT
CASGAGELFF
>many|14|-|TRBJ2-3|TRBV4-3
TGCGCCAGCAGCCAAGAGTTTGGCACAGATACGCAGTATTTT
CASSQEFGTDTQYF
>many|17|-|TRBJ2-5|TRBV7-9
TGTGCCAGCAGCTTAACCAGAGGGGATAGCCCTCAAGAGACCCAGTACTTC
CASSLTRGDSPQETQYF
>-|16|-|TRBJ1-3|TRBV29-1
TGCAGCGTTGAACGGGCAGGTGCGAGCTCTGGAAACACCATATATTTT
CSVERAGASSGNTIYF
>-|14|-|TRBJ2-5|TRBV7-9
TGTGCCAGCAGCTTAGGCCCAACCATAGAGACCCAGTACTTC
CASSLGPTIETQYF
>many|14|-|TRBJ2-2|TRBV6-5
TGTGCCAGCAGTTACCCCGGCGGAGCCGGGGAGCTGTTTTTT
CASSYPGGAGELFF
>many|12|-|TRBJ2-5|TRBV25-1
TGTGCCAGCAGTCTTGAGGTCCGGACCCAGTACTTC
CASSLEVRTQYF
>many|16|TRBD2|TRBJ2-1|TRBV6-2/TRBV6-3
TGTGCCAGCAGTTACTTAATACTAGCGGGGGGGCTCGAGCAGTTCTTC
CASSYLILAGGLEQFF
>many|15|-|TRBJ2-1|TRBV9
TGTGCCAGCAGCCCGGGGGGCCCTCTCTACAATGAGCAGTTCTTC
CASSPGGPLYNEQFF
>-|15|-|TRBJ2-1|TRBV9
TGTGCCAGCAGCGTAGAACAGGGGGGGAGGGGAGAGCAGTTCTTC
CASSVEQGGRGEQFF
>many|14|-|TRBJ2-7|TRBV10-3
TGTGCCATCAGTGAGGGTCTGGAGATCTACGAGCAGTACTTC
CAISEGLEIYEQYF
>-|12|-|TRBJ2-3|TRBV29-1
TGCAGCGTACCCGGGCCTTTCGGTACGCAGTATTTT
CSVPGPFGTQYF
>many|13|-|TRBJ1-5|TRBV6-5
TGTGCCAGCAGTTACTCAGATAATCAGCCCCAGCATTTT
CASSYSDNQPQHF
>few|12|-|TRBJ1-2|TRBV19
TGTGCCAGTAGTGCACAGGGATCCGGCTACACCTTC
CASSAQGSGYTF
>many|15|TRBD1|TRBJ2-3|TRBV4-3
TGCGCCAGCAGCCAAGATGGGACAGGAAAAGATACGCAGTATTTT
CASSQDGTGKDTQYF
>many|15|-|TRBJ1-3|TRBV4-1
TGCGCCAGCAGCCAGGACAGTTACTCTGGAAACACCATATATTTT
CASSQDSYSGNTIYF
>-|22|TRBD1|TRBJ2-1|TRBV13
TGTGCCAGCAGCTCCCGAATAAAGACAGGGGGCCCCACCCCCCTCTACTACAATGAGCAGTTCTTC
CASSSRIKTGGPTPLYYNEQFF
>many|16|-|TRBJ1-2|TRBV12-3/TRBV12-4
TGTGCCAGCAGTTTGGGGTTAGGTAATTCTAACTATGGCTACACCTTC
CASSLGLGNSNYGYTF
>many|13|-|TRBJ2-1|TRBV10-3
TGTGCCATCAGTGATCGGGGTCTGAGAGAGCAGTTCTTC
CAISDRGLREQFF
>many|16|-|TRBJ1-5|TRBV6-5
TGTGCCAGCAGTTACCCCGAAGGGGAAAGCAATCAGCCCCAGCATTTT
CASSYPEGESNQPQHF
>many|15|-|TRBJ2-2|TRBV20-1
TGCAGTGCTAGAGAGACCGGGACAATCACCGGGGAGCTGTTTTTT
CSARETGTITGELFF
>few|12|-|TRBJ2-5|TRBV6-5
TGTGCCAGCAGTTTCCCTCTGGAGACCCAGTACTTC
CASSFPLETQYF
>many|13|-|TRBJ1-2|TRBV4-1
TGCGCCAGCAGGCCGACAATTGGCTCTGGCTACACCTTC
CASRPTIGSGYTF
>many|15|-|TRBJ1-4|TRBV4-3
TGCGCCAGCAGCCACCCCACGGAGGGAAATGAAAAACTGTTTTTT
CASSHPTEGNEKLFF